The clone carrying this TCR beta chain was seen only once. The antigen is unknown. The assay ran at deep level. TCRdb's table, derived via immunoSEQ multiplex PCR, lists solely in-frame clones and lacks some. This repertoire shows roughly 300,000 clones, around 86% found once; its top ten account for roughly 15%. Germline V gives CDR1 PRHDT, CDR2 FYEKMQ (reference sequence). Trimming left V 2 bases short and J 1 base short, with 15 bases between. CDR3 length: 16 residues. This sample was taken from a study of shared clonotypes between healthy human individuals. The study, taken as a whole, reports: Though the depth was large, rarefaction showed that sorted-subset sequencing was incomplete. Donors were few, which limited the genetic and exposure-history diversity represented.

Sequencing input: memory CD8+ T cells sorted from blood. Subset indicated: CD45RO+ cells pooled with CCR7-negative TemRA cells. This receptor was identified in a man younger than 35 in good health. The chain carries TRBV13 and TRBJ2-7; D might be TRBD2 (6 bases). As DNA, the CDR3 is TGTGCCAGCAGCTTATCCGGGGGAGCCCATTCCTACGAGCAGTACTTC. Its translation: CASSLSGGAHSYEQYF.